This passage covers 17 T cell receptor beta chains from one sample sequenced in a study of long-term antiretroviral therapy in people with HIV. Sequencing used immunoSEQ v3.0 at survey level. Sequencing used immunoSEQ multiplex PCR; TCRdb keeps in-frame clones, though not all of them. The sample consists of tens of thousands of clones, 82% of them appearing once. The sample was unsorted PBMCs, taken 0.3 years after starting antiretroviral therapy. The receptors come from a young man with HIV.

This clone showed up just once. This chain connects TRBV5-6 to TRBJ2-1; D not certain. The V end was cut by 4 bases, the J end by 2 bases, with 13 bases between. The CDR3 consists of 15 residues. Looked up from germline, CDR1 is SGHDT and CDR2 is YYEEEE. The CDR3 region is CASSPRSAPYNEQFF. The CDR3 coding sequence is TGTGCCAGCAGCCCCCGATCAGCGCCCTACAATGAGCAGTTCTTC.

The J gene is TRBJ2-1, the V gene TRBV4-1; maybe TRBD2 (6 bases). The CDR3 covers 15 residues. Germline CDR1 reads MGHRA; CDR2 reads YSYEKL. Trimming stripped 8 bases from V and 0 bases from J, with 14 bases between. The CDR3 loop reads CASRDRDSSYNEQFF. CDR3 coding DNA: TGCGCCAGCCGCGACCGGGACTCCTCCTACAATGAGCAGTTCTTC.

In nucleotides, the CDR3 is TGTGCCAGCTCACCACAGAGACCCGTGCGCCTTGCTCTATATGCCGAGCAGTACTTC. Translating gives CASSPQRPVRLALYAEQYF. The genes are TRBV18 and TRBJ2-7; D call uncertain. Germline V lookup: CDR1 KGHSH, CDR2 LQKENI. The V end was cut by 1 base, the J end by 6 bases, with 28 bases between. The CDR3 spans 19 residues. Full variable domain (outside the CDR3, taken from reference TRBV18 and TRBJ2-7): NAGVMQNPRHLVRRRGQEARLRCSPMKGHSHVYWYRQLPEEGLKFMVYLQKENIIDESGMPKERFSAEFPKEGPSILRIQQVVRGDSAAYFCASSPQRPVRLALYAEQYFGPGTRLTVT.

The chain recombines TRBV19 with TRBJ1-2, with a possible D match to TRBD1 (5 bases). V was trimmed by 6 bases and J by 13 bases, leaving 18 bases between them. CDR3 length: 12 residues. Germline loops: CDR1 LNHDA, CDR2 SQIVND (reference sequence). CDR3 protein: CASSGSEWGFTF. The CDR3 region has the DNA TGTGCCAGTAGCGGTTCGGAGTGGGGGTTCACCTTC.

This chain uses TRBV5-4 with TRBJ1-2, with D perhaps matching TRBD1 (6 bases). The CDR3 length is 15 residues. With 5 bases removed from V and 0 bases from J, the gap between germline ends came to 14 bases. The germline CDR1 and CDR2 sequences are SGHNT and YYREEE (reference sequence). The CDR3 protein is CASRGVAGANYGYTF. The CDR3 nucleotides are TGTGCCAGCAGGGGGGTGGCAGGGGCTAACTATGGCTACACCTTC.

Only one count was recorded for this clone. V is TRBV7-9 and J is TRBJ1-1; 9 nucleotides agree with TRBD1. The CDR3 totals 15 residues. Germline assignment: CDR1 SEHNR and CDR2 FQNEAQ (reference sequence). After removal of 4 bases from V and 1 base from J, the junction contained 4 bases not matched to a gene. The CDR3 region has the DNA TGTGCCAGCAGCTCAAGGACAGGGGAGAACACTGAAGCTTTCTTT. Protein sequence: CASSSRTGENTEAFF.

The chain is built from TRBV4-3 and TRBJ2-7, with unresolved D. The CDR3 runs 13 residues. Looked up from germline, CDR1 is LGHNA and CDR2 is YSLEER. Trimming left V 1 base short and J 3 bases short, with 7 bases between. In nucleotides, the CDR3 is TGCGCCAGCAGCCAAGGAGGTGGCTACGAGCAGTACTTC. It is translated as CASSQGGGYEQYF.

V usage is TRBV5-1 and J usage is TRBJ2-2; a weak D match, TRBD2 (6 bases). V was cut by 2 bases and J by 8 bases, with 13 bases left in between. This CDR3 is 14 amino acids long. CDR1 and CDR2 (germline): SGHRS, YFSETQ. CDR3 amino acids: CASSFLTSRGELFF. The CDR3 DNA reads TGCGCCAGCAGCTTCCTGACTAGTCGTGGGGAGCTGTTTTTT.

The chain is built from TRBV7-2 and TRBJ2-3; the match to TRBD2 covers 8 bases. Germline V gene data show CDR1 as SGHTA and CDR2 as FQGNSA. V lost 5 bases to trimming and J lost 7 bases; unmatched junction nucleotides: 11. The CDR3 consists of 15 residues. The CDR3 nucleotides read TGTGCCAGCAGCCAAGAGGCGACTAGCGTAAATACGCAGTATTTT. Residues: CASSQEATSVNTQYF.

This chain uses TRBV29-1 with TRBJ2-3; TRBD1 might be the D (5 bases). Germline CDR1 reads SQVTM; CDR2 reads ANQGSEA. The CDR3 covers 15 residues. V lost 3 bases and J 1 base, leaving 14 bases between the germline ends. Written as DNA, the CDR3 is TGCAGCGTTGATAAGGACACCCGTCGCACAGATACGCAGTATTTT. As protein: CSVDKDTRRTDTQYF.

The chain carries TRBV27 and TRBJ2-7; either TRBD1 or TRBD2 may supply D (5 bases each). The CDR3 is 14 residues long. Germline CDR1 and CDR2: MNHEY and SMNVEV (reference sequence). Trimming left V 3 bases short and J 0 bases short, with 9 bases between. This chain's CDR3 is CASSFGTGSYEQYF. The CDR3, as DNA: TGTGCCAGCAGTTTTGGGACCGGCTCCTACGAGCAGTACTTC.

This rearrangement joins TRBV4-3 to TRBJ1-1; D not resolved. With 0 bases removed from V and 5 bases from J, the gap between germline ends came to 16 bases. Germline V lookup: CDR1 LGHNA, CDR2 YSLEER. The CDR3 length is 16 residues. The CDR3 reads CASSQDWFAASTEAFF. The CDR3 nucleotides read TGCGCCAGCAGCCAAGATTGGTTCGCCGCTAGTACTGAAGCTTTCTTT.

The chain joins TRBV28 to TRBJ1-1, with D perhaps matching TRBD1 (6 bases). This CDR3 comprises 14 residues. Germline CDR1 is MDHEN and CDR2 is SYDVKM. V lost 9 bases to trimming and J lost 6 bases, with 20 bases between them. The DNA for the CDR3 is TGTGCCAGTAGAGGATCGGGGGCGAAGTCTGAAGCTTTCTTT. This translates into CASRGSGAKSEAFF.

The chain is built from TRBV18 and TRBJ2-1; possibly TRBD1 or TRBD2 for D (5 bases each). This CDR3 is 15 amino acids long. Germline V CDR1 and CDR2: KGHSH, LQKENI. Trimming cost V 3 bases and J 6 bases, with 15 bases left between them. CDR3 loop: CASSPGTSNINEQFF. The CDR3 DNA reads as TGTGCCAGCTCACCCGGGACCTCAAACATCAATGAGCAGTTCTTC.

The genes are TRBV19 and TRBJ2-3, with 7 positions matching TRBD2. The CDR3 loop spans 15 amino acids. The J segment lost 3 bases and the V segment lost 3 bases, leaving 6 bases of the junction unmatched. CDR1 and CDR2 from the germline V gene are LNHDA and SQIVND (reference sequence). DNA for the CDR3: TGTGCCAGTAGTATGTGGACGGGAGGTACAGATACGCAGTATTTT. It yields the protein CASSMWTGGTDTQYF.

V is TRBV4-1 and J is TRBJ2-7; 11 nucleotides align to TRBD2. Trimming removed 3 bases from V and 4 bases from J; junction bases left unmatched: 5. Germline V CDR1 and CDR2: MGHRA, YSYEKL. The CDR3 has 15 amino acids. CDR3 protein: CASSQGSGGAYEQYF. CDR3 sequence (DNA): TGCGCCAGCAGCCAGGGTAGCGGGGGGGCGTACGAGCAGTACTTC.

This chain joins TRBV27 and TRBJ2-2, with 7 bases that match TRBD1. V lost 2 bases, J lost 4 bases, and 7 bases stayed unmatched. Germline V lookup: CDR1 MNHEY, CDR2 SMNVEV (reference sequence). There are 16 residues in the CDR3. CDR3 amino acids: CASSLGPGQATGELFF. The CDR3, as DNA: TGTGCCAGCAGTTTAGGGCCTGGACAGGCCACCGGGGAGCTGTTTTTT.